Following are 21 T cell receptor beta chains from one sample sequenced in a study of T-cell reconstitution after alpha-beta-depleted transplantation in children. Construction of the TCRbeta library involved unique molecular identifiers. TCRdb re-analysed the PCR reads in MiXCR, keeping a single row per CDR3 protein. The table includes about a million distinct CDR3 sequences, roughly 29% detected once. Sample: PBMCs, mostly from graft donor cells, taken 360 days after TCRalphabeta/CD19-depleted stem cell transplant. Source of these receptors: a boy younger than two who had a stem cell transplant for SCID, so the T cells may come from the graft donor.

The chain uses TRBV19 and TRBJ2-2; TRBD1 matches at 10 bases. This CDR3 spans 14 amino acids. Germline V gene data show CDR1 as LNHDA and CDR2 as SQIVND (reference sequence). With 7 bases clipped from V and 7 bases from J, the junction kept 6 bases outside the gene matches. The CDR3 DNA is TGTGCCAGTAAGACGGGACAGGGGCACGGGGAGCTGTTTTTT. Amino acids: CASKTGQGHGELFF.

The sample holds a few counts of this clonotype. This chain uses TRBV5-1 with TRBJ2-7, with unresolved D. CDR3 size: 12 residues. Per the germline V gene, CDR1 is SGHRS and CDR2 is YFSETQ. V was shortened by 0 bases and J by 6 bases, with 7 bases between the two germline ends. The CDR3: CASSLEGVEQYF. In DNA form, the CDR3 reads TGCGCCAGCAGCTTGGAGGGCGTCGAGCAGTACTTC.

This chain links TRBV24-1 with TRBJ2-3; 8 bases map to TRBD1. V trimming: 1 base; J trimming: 3 bases; junction bases outside the gene matches: 11. Germline assignment: CDR1 KGHDR and CDR2 SFDVKD. The CDR3 consists of 18 residues. CDR3 bases: TGTGCCACCAGTGATTTTTTCGAGGACAGGGTTAAGACAGATACGCAGTATTTT. Its protein product is CATSDFFEDRVKTDTQYF.

The chain has TRBV20-1 and TRBJ2-3; perhaps TRBD2 as D (6 bases). V lost 1 base and J 1 base, leaving 21 bases between the germline ends. This CDR3 contains 18 residues. The V gene's germline CDR1 is DFQATT and CDR2 SNEGSKA (reference sequence). CDR3 sequence (DNA): TGCAGTGCTAGAGCCGAAGCAGGGCGGGGCCAACGCACAGATACGCAGTATTTT. It codes for CSARAEAGRGQRTDTQYF.

The sample holds a few counts of this clonotype. The gene calls are TRBV3-1 and TRBJ1-1; weak D call: TRBD1 (6 bases). This CDR3 region has 13 residues. CDR1 and CDR2 from the germline V gene are LGHDT and YNNKEL (reference sequence). V lost 0 bases and J lost 8, with 10 bases in between. The CDR3 DNA sequence: TGTGCCAGCAGCCAAGACAGGGGAGTGGAAGCTTTCTTT. Protein: CASSQDRGVEAFF.

The rearrangement uses TRBV12-3 or TRBV12-4 and TRBJ2-1; 8 bases fit TRBD1. The trim removed 3 bases at V and 7 bases at J, leaving 17 bases unmatched. CDR3 length: 18 residues. The CDR3 DNA is TGTGCCAGCAGTTTCGGTTCCCTCCGGACAGGGATTGGTAATGAGCAGTTCTTC. Translating gives CASSFGSLRTGIGNEQFF.

The CDR3 spells CSAEERGTWTKNIQYF. The CDR3 bases are TGCAGTGCTGAAGAGAGGGGGACCTGGACCAAAAACATTCAGTACTTC. The V gene is TRBV20-1, the J gene TRBJ2-4; a possible D gene is TRBD1 (6 bases). The CDR3 consists of 16 residues. CDR1 and CDR2 (germline): DFQATT, SNEGSKA (reference sequence). V shed 5 bases and J shed 2 bases, with 19 bases lying between them.

The V and J genes are TRBV20-1 and TRBJ1-4; 7 nucleotides match TRBD1. This CDR3 is 15 amino acids long. V dropped 5 bases and J dropped 7; count of bases not matched to a gene: 13. Per the germline V gene, CDR1 is DFQATT and CDR2 is SNEGSKA (reference sequence). The CDR3 region has the DNA TGCAGTGCTCCAATGCCCCGACAGGGAGGTGAAAAACTGTTTTTT. Translation: CSAPMPRQGGEKLFF.

This clonotype turned up a few times. The chain carries TRBV10-2 and TRBJ2-1; 15 nucleotides agree with TRBD2. The CDR3 spans 16 residues. With 3 bases clipped from V and 4 bases from J, the junction kept 1 base outside the gene matches. Germline CDR1 and CDR2: WSHSY and SAAADI. The CDR3 protein is CASSEGTSGGYNEQFF. In DNA form, the CDR3 reads TGCGCCAGCAGTGAAGGGACTAGCGGGGGGTACAATGAGCAGTTCTTC.

This clonotype has a handful of counts. The genes are TRBV27 and TRBJ1-4, with a tentative D call TRBD1 (6 bases). CDR1 is MNHEY and CDR2 is SMNVEV in the germline V gene (reference sequence). The V end was cut by 3 bases, the J end by 9 bases, with 20 bases between. The CDR3 is made up of 16 amino acids. Written as DNA, the CDR3 is TGTGCCAGCAGTTTTGCCGCAGGGGAAGTCCAGAAAAAACTGTTTTTT. Residues: CASSFAAGEVQKKLFF.

The J gene is TRBJ2-7, the V gene TRBV4-2, with unresolved D. The length of the CDR3 is 15 residues. From germline, CDR1 is LGHNA and CDR2 YNFKEQ. V was trimmed by 3 bases and J by 4 bases, leaving 16 bases between them. The CDR3 DNA sequence: TGTGCCAGCAGCCAGCTAAAGGCGTCCGTTTACGAGCAGTACTTC. This encodes CASSQLKASVYEQYF.

The chain joins TRBV6-2 or TRBV6-3 to TRBJ2-7, with 7 positions matching TRBD2. The CDR3 is made up of 16 amino acids. With 6 bases clipped from V and 3 bases from J, the junction kept 14 bases outside the gene matches. CDR1 and CDR2 (germline): MNHEY, SVGEGT. CDR3 nucleotides: TGTGCCAGCAGCAACTATCGGCTAGCGGCATACTACGAGCAGTACTTC. It specifies CASSNYRLAAYYEQYF.

Only a few counts were recorded for this clonotype. The chain carries TRBV5-1 and TRBJ2-1; D tentatively fits TRBD1 or TRBD2 (7 bases each). Trimming took off 4 bases at V and 4 bases at J, with 12 bases between the two ends. The CDR3 consists of 14 residues. Germline values: CDR1 SGHRS, CDR2 YFSETQ. The CDR3 DNA sequence: TGCGCCAGCAGCAGGGGGCGGGAGTACAATGAGCAGTTCTTC. Translating gives CASSRGREYNEQFF.

This clonotype was found a few times. The chain combines TRBV9 with TRBJ2-3; D possibly corresponds to TRBD2 (5 bases). The germline V and J ends were trimmed by 0 bases and 4 bases, with 9 bases remaining between them. CDR1 SGDLS and CDR2 YYNGEE come from the germline V gene. The CDR3 runs 14 residues. CDR3 in DNA: TGTGCCAGCAGCGTAGAATTGGGAGCAGATACGCAGTATTTT. It translates to CASSVELGADTQYF.

V gene TRBV6-2 or TRBV6-3 combines with J gene TRBJ2-5; weak D call: TRBD2 (7 bases). V dropped 5 bases and J dropped 5 bases, with 21 bases sitting between them. CDR1 and CDR2 (germline): MNHEY, SVGEGT. The CDR3 contains 16 residues. CDR3 sequence: CASSPWTAQLAETQYF. DNA for the CDR3: TGTGCCAGCAGTCCCTGGACAGCGCAACTAGCGGAGACCCAGTACTTC.

The V gene is TRBV7-6, the J gene TRBJ2-3; TRBD1 agrees at 8 bases. There are 18 residues in the CDR3. Trimming removed 1 base from V and 2 bases from J; junction bases left unmatched: 11. CDR1 is SGHVS and CDR2 is FNYEAQ in the germline V gene. The CDR3 sequence is CASSLGPPDREVTDTQYF. For the CDR3, the DNA is TGTGCCAGCAGCTTAGGCCCCCCGGACAGGGAGGTCACAGATACGCAGTATTTT.

This clonotype was seen more than once but under ten times. The V and J genes are TRBV20-1 and TRBJ1-1; 8 positions match TRBD1. The V and J ends lost 5 bases and 1 base, in that order; junction bases with no gene match: 15. This CDR3 has 17 amino acids. Germline assignment: CDR1 DFQATT and CDR2 SNEGSKA (reference sequence). The CDR3 DNA reads TGCAGTGCTCGAAAGAACAGGGGGTACCTTTGGAACACTGAAGCTTTCTTT. It codes for CSARKNRGYLWNTEAFF.

Here the CDR3 reads CASSVGGPGTAGNTIYF. The CDR3 DNA reads as TGTGCCAGCAGTGTCGGGGGCCCCGGGACAGCTGGAAACACCATATATTTT. V gene TRBV25-1 combines with J gene TRBJ1-3; 7 positions agree with TRBD1. The length of the CDR3 is 17 residues. V shed 4 bases, J shed 2 bases, and the junction held 11 bases outside the gene matches. In germline, CDR1 is MGHDK, CDR2 SYGVNS.

The V and J genes are TRBV30 and TRBJ2-7, with 7 bases identical to TRBD1. V gave up 1 base and J gave up 3 bases; unmatched junction bases: 3. This CDR3 contains 13 residues. CDR1 GTSNPN and CDR2 SVGIG come from the germline V gene (reference sequence). The CDR3 bases are TGTGCCTGGAGTGGGGACAGAGGCTACGAGCAGTACTTC. It specifies CAWSGDRGYEQYF.

The chain uses TRBV7-9 and TRBJ2-5; 12 bases are shared with TRBD2. This CDR3 has 16 residues. Unmatched junction bases numbered 5, after V lost 5 bases and J lost 1 base. Germline loops: CDR1 SEHNR, CDR2 FQNEAQ (reference sequence). The CDR3 protein is CASSRPSGGVQETQYF. Written as DNA, the CDR3 is TGTGCCAGCAGCCGTCCTAGCGGGGGGGTCCAAGAGACCCAGTACTTC. Supplemented by reference TRBV7-9 and TRBJ2-5, the full variable domain reads DTGVSQNPRHKITKRGQNVTFRCDPISEHNRLYWYRQTLGQGPEFLTYFQNEAQLEKSRLLSDRFSAERPKGSFSTLEIQRTEQGDSAMYLCASSRPSGGVQETQYFGPGTRLLVL.

In its sample, this clonotype was seen a few times. This sequence joins TRBV27 and TRBJ2-7; TRBD2 matches 9 bases. V lost 7 bases and J lost 0; bases outside the gene matches: 4. The germline V gene has CDR1 MNHEY and CDR2 SMNVEV (reference sequence). The CDR3 covers 14 residues. The CDR3 DNA reads TGTGCCAGCAAGGGGACTAGCCTCTCCTACGAGCAGTACTTC. Translation: CASKGTSLSYEQYF.